A selection of T cell receptor beta chains follows, all from one sample in a study of tumor-infiltrating lymphocytes in primary liver carcinoma. TCRdb reprocessed the multiplex PCR reads via MiXCR and lists one record per CDR3 protein. The table has about 310,000 distinct CDR3 sequences, more than 55% seen once; the top ten hold about 18%. Sequencing was carried out using peripheral blood. Receptors were obtained from a woman younger than 45 with primary liver carcinoma and hepatitis B virus infection. The CDR3 runs from the conserved cysteine through the conserved F or W. The D gene is left open where the match is weak. Clone size is stated in some rows and not others, as once, few, many or a class when expanded.

DNA	CDR3	D	J	V	size	length
TGTGCCAGCAGTTACTCCCCCGGACTAGCCCCCTACGAGCAGTACTTC	CASSYSPGLAPYEQYF	TRBD2	TRBJ2-7	TRBV6-2/TRBV6-3	NA	16
TGTGCCAGCGGACAAAGACTCCCCGGAGGGGGCTACACCTTC	CASGQRLPGGGYTF	NA	TRBJ1-2	TRBV6-5	NA	14
TGCAGCGCTCCGGACGGGAACTGTGGCTACACCTTC	CSAPDGNCGYTF	NA	TRBJ1-2	TRBV29-1	NA	12
TGTGCCAGCAGTTCTGGGACTAGCTTTGCTCATGAGCAGTTCTTC	CASSSGTSFAHEQFF	TRBD2	TRBJ2-1	TRBV12-3/TRBV12-4	NA	15
TGTGCCAGCAGCCAGGAGGGAGCCAAAAACATTCAGTACTTC	CASSQEGAKNIQYF	NA	TRBJ2-4	TRBV4-2	many	14
TGTGCCCGAGCAAGCGGGAGGGCCAATGAGCAGTTCTTC	CARASGRANEQFF	TRBD2	TRBJ2-1	TRBV30	NA	13
TGTGCCAGCAAAGCTTTACTGAGGTCCTACAATGAGCAGTTCTTC	CASKALLRSYNEQFF	NA	TRBJ2-1	TRBV11-2	many	15
TGTGCCAGCAGCTTCGACCGGGGCTCGAGCTCCTACAATGAGCAGTTCTTC	CASSFDRGSSSYNEQFF	NA	TRBJ2-1	TRBV5-5	NA	17
TGTGCCAGCAGCCACGACGCCCTAGCGGGATGGTACAATGAGCAGCTCTTC	CASSHDALAGWYNEQLF	TRBD2	TRBJ2-1	TRBV12-3/TRBV12-4	NA	17
TGTGCCAGCAGTGACGGGTGGGGCGGAGAGACCCAGTACTTC	CASSDGWGGETQYF	NA	TRBJ2-5	TRBV6-1	many	14
TGTGCCAGCCTAGGCAGGTGGGCTGGGGCCTACGTCCTGACTTTC	CASLGRWAGAYVLTF	NA	TRBJ2-6	TRBV13	NA	15
TGTGCCAGCAGCTTGGAGGGATGGGGCGAGCAGTACTTC	CASSLEGWGEQYF	NA	TRBJ2-7	TRBV7-9	NA	13
TGCGCCAGCAGCTTGGTCACGGCGGGTAACAATGAGCAGTTCTTC	CASSLVTAGNNEQFF	NA	TRBJ2-1	TRBV5-1	NA	15
TGTGCCAGCAGCCAAGGGACTCTACCCGTCAATCAGCCCCAGCATTTT	CASSQGTLPVNQPQHF	NA	TRBJ1-5	TRBV6-1	few	16
TGTGCCAGCAGCCTCCCGACACACCGCTTCGAGCAGTACTTC	CASSLPTHRFEQYF	NA	TRBJ2-7	TRBV7-9	NA	14
TGTGCCAGCAACTTAGGCCGGCTAGCGGGAAGCGAGAGGGATACACAGTACTTC	CASNLGRLAGSERDTQYF	TRBD2	TRBJ2-5	TRBV11-2	NA	18
TGCTGGGTTGAAGTTCGTGGCGGGGAGCTGTTTTTT	CWVEVRGGELFF	NA	TRBJ2-2	TRBV29-1	NA	12
TGTGTCAGCAGTTGGGCAGGGGGCGCGCGCACAGATACGCAGTATTTT	CVSSWAGGARTDTQYF	TRBD1	TRBJ2-3	TRBV6-1	NA	16
TGTGCCAGCAGCTTAATGGAGACCCAATACTTC	CASSLMETQYF	NA	TRBJ2-5	TRBV7-9	NA	11
TGCGCCAGCAGCCAAGATCGGGGGAGCCAGTTCTTC	CASSQDRGSQFF	NA	TRBJ2-1	TRBV4-3	many	12
TGTGCCATCACTGCAGATAACTATGGCTACACCTTC	CAITADNYGYTF	NA	TRBJ1-2	TRBV10-3	NA	12
TGTGCCAGCAGCTCACTCCTAGCGGGCCAGACACGTGGTGAGCAGTTCTTC	CASSSLLAGQTRGEQFF	TRBD2	TRBJ2-1	TRBV7-9	NA	17
TGTGTCAGCAGCTTGGCAGCGGGAGTAACGCAGTACTTC	CVSSLAAGVTQYF	TRBD2	TRBJ2-7	TRBV5-6	NA	13
TGTGCCAGCAGCTTGAACGCGGTGGGGGGCCGGGACACTGAAGCTTTCTTT	CASSLNAVGGRDTEAFF	NA	TRBJ1-1	TRBV5-6	NA	17
TGTGCCTCCGGATCCCCCGTGGTAGCGGGAGCCCAAGAGACCCAGTACTTC	CASGSPVVAGAQETQYF	TRBD2	TRBJ2-5	TRBV30	NA	17
TGTGCCAGCAGTTACAGATATCCACAGAACACTGAAGCTTTCTTT	CASSYRYPQNTEAFF	NA	TRBJ1-1	TRBV6-2/TRBV6-3	NA	15
TGTGCCAGCAGGTGTACTCAAAGTGGCCTCGGGGGCGATGCCTACACCGGGGAGCTGTTTTTT	CASRCTQSGLGGDAYTGELFF	NA	TRBJ2-2	TRBV6-5	NA	21
TGTGCCAGCAACCTCACGGAGTACGAGCAGTACTTC	CASNLTEYEQYF	NA	TRBJ2-7	TRBV11-2	NA	12
TGTGTCATCAGTAGAGGGGCGAAAGCTTTCTTT	CVISRGAKAFF	NA	TRBJ1-1	TRBV6-5	NA	11
TGTGCCAGCAGCGCCGGGACCCCGCGGGGAAACACCATATATTTT	CASSAGTPRGNTIYF	NA	TRBJ1-3	TRBV9	NA	15
TGTGCCAGTTGTATAACAGCGAATAAGGTGCAGTTCTTC	CASCITANKVQFF	NA	TRBJ2-1	TRBV19	NA	13
TGCGCCAGCAGCCAAGATCTTCGCACCGGGAGCAGCGCAGATACGCAGTATTTT	CASSQDLRTGSSADTQYF	NA	TRBJ2-3	TRBV4-1	NA	18